The following is a TCR beta chain sequence with its context. Its matching antigen is unknown. Focal radiation plus CTLA-4 blockade with ipilimumab was given to patients with chemo-refractory metastatic non-small-cell lung cancer. Trimming cost V 4 bases and J 3 bases, with 12 bases left between them. The germline V gene has CDR1 SGHVS and CDR2 FQNEAQ. The CDR3 is 15 residues long. Measured with immunoSEQ multiplex PCR; TCRdb has only the in-frame clones, and not every one. The sample has roughly 120,000 clones; about 77% are singletons. This record belongs to a study of radiotherapy plus CTLA-4 blockade in lung cancer. General observations from the study: Tumor-origin TCR clones grew in blood after radiotherapy plus ipilimumab. Early shifts in blood T cell clones, with interferon-beta, reportedly predicted response best.

The J gene is TRBJ2-2, the V gene TRBV7-8; D perhaps matches TRBD2 (5 bases). The TCR sequence derives from a human donor with non-small cell lung cancer who had a partial response to radiotherapy plus ipilimumab. Material: peripheral blood, obtained from a patient treated with radiotherapy plus ipilimumab. The CDR3 is CASSSLGGYTGELFF. CDR3 DNA sequence: TGTGCCAGCAGCTCCTTAGGCGGGTACACCGGGGAGCTGTTTTTT.